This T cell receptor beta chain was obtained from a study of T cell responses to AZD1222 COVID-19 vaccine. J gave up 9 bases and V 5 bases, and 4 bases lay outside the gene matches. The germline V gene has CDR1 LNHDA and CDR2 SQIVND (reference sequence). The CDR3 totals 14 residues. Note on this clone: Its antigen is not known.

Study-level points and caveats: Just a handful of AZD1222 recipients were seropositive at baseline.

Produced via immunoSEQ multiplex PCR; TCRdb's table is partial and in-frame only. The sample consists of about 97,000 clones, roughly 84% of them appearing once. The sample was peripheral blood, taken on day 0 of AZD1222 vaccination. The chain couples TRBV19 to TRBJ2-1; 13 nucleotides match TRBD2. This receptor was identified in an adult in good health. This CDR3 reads CASSGLAGVGEQFF. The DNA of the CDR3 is TGTGCCAGTAGTGGACTAGCGGGGGTGGGTGAGCAGTTCTTC.